This T cell receptor (beta chain) is from a study of response to subunit inactivated influenza vaccine. Study results and caveats: There was a suggestion from the authors that each seasonal influenza vaccination recruits few new T cells.

Germline loops: CDR1 ENHRY, CDR2 SYGVKD. Trimming took 4 bases from V and 6 from J; bases not matched to a gene: 8. The CDR3 has 15 residues. In its sample, this clonotype was seen a few times. Its antigen is unknown. TCRdb independently ran MiXCR on the RT-PCR reads; one entry per CDR3 protein. This table has about 700,000 distinct CDR3 sequences, about 15% appearing once. The rearrangement joins TRBV10-3 to TRBJ2-3; 9 bases fit TRBD2. This sample comprised PBMCs from blood, obtained roughly 12 days after vaccination. This clonotype originated in a man aged 50 to 59 who received an inactivated influenza vaccine. CDR3 loop: CAISGSSGGFDTQYF. The CDR3, as DNA: TGTGCCATCAGTGGAAGTAGCGGGGGATTTGATACGCAGTATTTT.